This TCR beta chain appears in the sequencing data of a study of blood T cell repertoires in COVID-19. CDR1 is LGHDT and CDR2 is YNNKEL in the germline V gene (reference sequence). V dropped 0 bases and J dropped 2 bases, with 7 bases sitting between them. The CDR3 has 14 amino acids. The repertoire was sequenced with immunoSEQ multiplex PCR; TCRdb's copy has only in-frame clones and lacks some. The data show fewer than 700,000 clones, approximately 88% seen once. Sequencing was carried out using peripheral blood. The source is a woman aged 45-65 years with COVID-19, enrolled during active disease. The rearrangement links TRBV3-1 (or the pseudogene TRBV3-2) to TRBJ2-5; D is unclear. As DNA, the CDR3 is TGTGCCAGCAGCCAAGATCCGGTACAAGAGACCCAGTACTTC. Amino acid sequence: CASSQDPVQETQYF.